These T cell receptor beta chains were read from a single sample in a study of blood T cell repertoires in COVID-19. Only in-frame clones appear in the TCRdb table, and some are missing; sequencing was by immunoSEQ multiplex PCR. The table lists about 200,000 clones, more than 75% of them singletons. The sample consisted of PBMCs or T cells enriched from blood (not recorded which). The origin of the receptors is a woman in her forties or fifties with acute COVID-19. CDR3s include the opening cysteine and the closing phenylalanine or tryptophan. The D gene is left open where the match is weak. Expanded clones are given a class, and other clones once, few, many or no size at all.

V gene	J gene	clone size	D gene	CDR3 DNA	CDR3 protein
TRBV6-5	TRBJ1-2	few	-	TGTGCCAGCAGCCGGACAGCTAACTATGGCTACACCTTC	CASSRTANYGYTF
TRBV5-1	TRBJ1-2	-	-	TGCGCCAGCAGCATCCAACCTACAGGTTTAGCTAACTATGGCTACACCTTC	CASSIQPTGLANYGYTF
TRBV24-1	TRBJ2-3	-	TRBD1	TGTGCCTCCTCCAGGACAGGGTCGCTCACGCAGTATTTT	CASSRTGSLTQYF
TRBV18	TRBJ2-1	-	TRBD1	TGTGCCAGCTCACCCCGTCAGGACAGGGTCTACAATGAGCAGTTCTTC	CASSPRQDRVYNEQFF
TRBV1	TRBJ2-1	few	-	TGCACCAGCAGCCAAGAATGGGGGGAGAATGAGCAGTTCTTC	CTSSQEWGENEQFF
TRBV7-9	TRBJ1-6	once	-	TGTGCCAGCAGCTTCCCGGAGGGAGATAATTCACCCCTCCACTTT	CASSFPEGDNSPLHF
TRBV2	TRBJ2-3	-	-	TGTGCCAGCAGTTCACAGGGGGGGACCACAGATACGCAGTATTTT	CASSSQGGTTDTQYF
TRBV7-2	TRBJ2-2	-	TRBD2	TGTGCCAGCAGCTACTGGATGGCGGGGGGTTCCGGGGAGCTGTTTTTT	CASSYWMAGGSGELFF
TRBV27	TRBJ1-2	-	TRBD1	TGTGCCAGCAGTTTATCAAGGGGGCAATATGGCTACACCTTC	CASSLSRGQYGYTF
TRBV28	TRBJ1-1	-	-	TGTGCCAGCAGTCGCCCCCAGACAGGGAACACTGAAGCTTTCTTT	CASSRPQTGNTEAFF
TRBV28	TRBJ1-5	-	-	TGTGCCAGCAGTTTACAGGCAAATCTTGGGAATCAGCCCCAGCATTTT	CASSLQANLGNQPQHF
TRBV5-1	TRBJ2-3	-	-	TGCGCCAGCAGCTTGGTCGTCGACTCGAGGCCAGATACGCAGTATTTT	CASSLVVDSRPDTQYF
TRBV28	TRBJ1-5	once	-	TGTGCCAGCAGCCCCAGGCAGGGCGGCAATCAGCCCCAGCATTTT	CASSPRQGGNQPQHF
TRBV5-1	TRBJ2-4	once	TRBD2	TGCGCCAGCAGCTTGGGGACTAGCGGGGGAATCCTAGCCAAAAACATTCAGTACTTC	CASSLGTSGGILAKNIQYF
TRBV12-3/TRBV12-4	TRBJ1-6	few	TRBD1	TGTGCCAGCAGTTTATGGGGACAGGACCTCCACTTT	CASSLWGQDLHF
TRBV27	TRBJ1-6	-	-	TGTGCCAGCAGTTTATCGTTATCGCAGTATAATTCACCCCTCCACTTT	CASSLSLSQYNSPLHF
TRBV6-5	TRBJ2-3	-	TRBD1	TGTGCCAGCAGTTACGGGACAGAAAGCACAGATACGCAGTATTTT	CASSYGTESTDTQYF
TRBV11-2	TRBJ1-1	-	-	TGTGCCAGCAGCTTAGGAGGGTGGAACACTGAAGCTTTCTTT	CASSLGGWNTEAFF
TRBV29-1	TRBJ1-5	-	-	TGCAGCGTTGATCTAGGGCGGGATCAGCCCCAGCATTTT	CSVDLGRDQPQHF
TRBV29-1	TRBJ1-2	-	-	TGCAGCGTTGAACCCGAGGGGGATGGCTACACCTTC	CSVEPEGDGYTF
TRBV28	TRBJ1-6	few	-	TGTGCCAGCAGTTTGCGGACAAAAGATTCACCCCTCCACTTT	CASSLRTKDSPLHF
TRBV7-2	TRBJ2-1	once	TRBD2	TGTGCCAGCAGCTTAAGGGCTAGCGGGTCGAGCTCCTACAATGAGCAGTTCTTC	CASSLRASGSSSYNEQFF
TRBV27	TRBJ2-5	-	-	TGTGCCAGCAAAAAGCCCGAAAGGGGGGGTCGGGAGACCCAGTACTTC	CASKKPERGGRETQYF
TRBV9	TRBJ2-3	-	-	TGTGCCAGCAGCGACAGGGCAGATACGCAGTATTTT	CASSDRADTQYF
TRBV9	TRBJ2-5	once	-	TGTGCCAGCAGCGCGGGACTGTCCCTGGAGACCCAGTACTTC	CASSAGLSLETQYF
TRBV16	TRBJ1-1	-	TRBD1	TGTGCCAGCAGAAAAAGGACAGGGGTGAGGACTGAAGCTTTCTTT	CASRKRTGVRTEAFF
TRBV5-1	TRBJ2-1	-	-	TGCGCCAGCAGCGGGGCGGAGCAGTTCTTC	CASSGAEQFF
TRBV5-4	TRBJ1-1	-	-	TGTGCCAGCAGAGATGACAGCCCTGGGGCTGAAGCTTTCTTT	CASRDDSPGAEAFF
TRBV6-2/TRBV6-3	TRBJ1-6	few	-	TGTGCCAGCAGTTATGGCAGGGCCCTCCACTTT	CASSYGRALHF
TRBV5-6	TRBJ2-3	-	TRBD1	TGTGCCAGCAGCTTCTTCGGGACAGGGGGCGCGATAGATACGCAGTATTTT	CASSFFGTGGAIDTQYF
TRBV7-2	TRBJ1-1	-	TRBD1	TGTGCCAGCAGCTCACGACAGGGCGGGAACACTGAAGCTTTCTTT	CASSSRQGGNTEAFF
TRBV18	TRBJ1-2	-	-	TGTGCCAGCTCACCGGCTACGGGACAAATCTATGGCTACACCTTC	CASSPATGQIYGYTF
TRBV24-1	TRBJ1-2	-	-	TGTGCCACCAGTTACCGAGACAGCTCAGGGAACTATGGCTACACCTTC	CATSYRDSSGNYGYTF
TRBV5-1	TRBJ2-1	-	-	TGCGCCAACAGGGTCGGCAATGAGCAGTTCTTC	CANRVGNEQFF
TRBV10-3	TRBJ2-5	-	-	TGTGCCATCAGTGAGTCGAGCGGCTCGAGAGAGACCCAGTACTTC	CAISESSGSRETQYF
TRBV7-2	TRBJ1-1	-	-	TGTGCCAGCAGCTCCCGGCAGGGTCGATCTGAAGCTTTCTTT	CASSSRQGRSEAFF